This TCR beta chain came from a study of cytomegalovirus exposure and HLA in healthy donors. CDR1 and CDR2 from the germline V gene are GTSNPN and SVGIG (reference sequence). The CDR3 is 13 residues long. Trimming cost V 3 bases and J 11 bases, with 19 bases left between them. PCR primers comprised 60 Vbeta and 13 Jbeta primers. Sequenced by immunoSEQ multiplex PCR; TCRdb stores in-frame clones only, minus some. Altogether about 150,000 clones are present, 84% being singletons, with the ten largest covering approximately 6.5%. This clone has more than one count but fewer than ten. Its antigen is as yet unknown. Broader study findings: Compared with the roughly 700-donor mean, an Asian-associated ancestry cluster reportedly had fewer N-insertions, according to a later analysis. Within a later analysis, the majority of CMV-associated TCR beta chains appeared HLA-restricted. Highly shared sequence variants in one cluster were likely a sequencing artifact.

This chain connects TRBV30 to TRBJ1-2, with a tentative D call TRBD1 (5 bases). Sequenced input: PBMCs. The clonotype was recovered from a man between 45 and 60 years old in good health and CMV-seropositive. The CDR3 region has the DNA TGTGCCTGGAGGGCCACTACCGTCAGGGTTTACACCTTC. This translates into CAWRATTVRVYTF.